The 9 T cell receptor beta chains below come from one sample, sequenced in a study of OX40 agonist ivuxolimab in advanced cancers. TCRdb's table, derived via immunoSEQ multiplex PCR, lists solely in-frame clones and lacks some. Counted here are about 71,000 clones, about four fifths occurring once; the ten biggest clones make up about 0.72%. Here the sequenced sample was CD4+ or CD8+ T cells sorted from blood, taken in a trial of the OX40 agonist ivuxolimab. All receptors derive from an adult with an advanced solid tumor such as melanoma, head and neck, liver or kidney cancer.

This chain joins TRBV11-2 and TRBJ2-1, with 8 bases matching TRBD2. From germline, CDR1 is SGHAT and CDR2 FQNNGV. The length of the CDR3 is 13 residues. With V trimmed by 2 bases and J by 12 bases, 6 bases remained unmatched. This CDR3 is CASSLPSGSSQFF. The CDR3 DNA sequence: TGTGCCAGCAGCTTACCTAGCGGGTCTTCGCAGTTCTTC.

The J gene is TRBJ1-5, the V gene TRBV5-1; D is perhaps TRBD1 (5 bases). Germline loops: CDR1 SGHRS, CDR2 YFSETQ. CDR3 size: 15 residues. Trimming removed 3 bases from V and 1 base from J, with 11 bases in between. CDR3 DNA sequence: TGCGCCAGCAGCTGGGGCGGGGGAAGCAATCAGCCCCAGCATTTT. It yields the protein CASSWGGGSNQPQHF.

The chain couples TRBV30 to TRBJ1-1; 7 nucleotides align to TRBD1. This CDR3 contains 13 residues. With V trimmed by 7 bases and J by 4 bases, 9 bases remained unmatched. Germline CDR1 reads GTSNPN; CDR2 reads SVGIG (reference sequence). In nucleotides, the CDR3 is TGTGCCTCTCAGGGGGATAGGAGCACTGAAGCTTTCTTT. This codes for CASQGDRSTEAFF.

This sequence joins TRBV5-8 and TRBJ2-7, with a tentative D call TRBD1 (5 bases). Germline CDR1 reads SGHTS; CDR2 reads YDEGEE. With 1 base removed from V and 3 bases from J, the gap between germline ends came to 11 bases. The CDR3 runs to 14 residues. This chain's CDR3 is CASSLTVGVYEQYF. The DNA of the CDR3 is TGTGCCAGCAGCTTGACGGTAGGGGTCTACGAGCAGTACTTC. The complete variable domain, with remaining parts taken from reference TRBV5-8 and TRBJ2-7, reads EAGVTQSPTHLIKTRGQQATLRCSPISGHTSVYWYQQALGLGLQFLLWYDEGEERNRGNFPPRFSGRQFPNYSSELNVNALELEDSALYLCASSLTVGVYEQYFGPGTRLTVT.

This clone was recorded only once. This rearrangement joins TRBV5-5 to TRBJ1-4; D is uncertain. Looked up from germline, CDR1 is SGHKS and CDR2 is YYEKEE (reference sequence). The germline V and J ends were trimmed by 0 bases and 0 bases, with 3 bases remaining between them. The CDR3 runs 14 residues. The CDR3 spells CASSLGPTNEKLFF. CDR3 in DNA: TGTGCCAGCAGCTTGGGACCAACTAATGAAAAACTGTTTTTT.

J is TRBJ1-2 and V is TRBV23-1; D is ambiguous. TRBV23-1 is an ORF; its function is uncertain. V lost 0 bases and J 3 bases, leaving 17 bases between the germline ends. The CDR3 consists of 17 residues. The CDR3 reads CASSQSGDWTGDYGYTF. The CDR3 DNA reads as TGCGCCAGCAGTCAATCTGGAGATTGGACGGGCGACTATGGCTACACCTTC.

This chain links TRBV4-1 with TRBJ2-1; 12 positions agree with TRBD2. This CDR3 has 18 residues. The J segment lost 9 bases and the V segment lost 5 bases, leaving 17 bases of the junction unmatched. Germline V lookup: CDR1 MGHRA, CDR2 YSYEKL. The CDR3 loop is CASSSFPGLAGIGVEQFF. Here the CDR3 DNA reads TGCGCCAGCAGCTCCTTCCCCGGACTAGCGGGAATCGGGGTTGAGCAGTTCTTC.

The CDR3 DNA reads TGTGCCAGCAGTTGGGGAGGAAAACTGTTTTTT. It translates to CASSWGGKLFF. V usage is TRBV6-1 and J usage is TRBJ1-4; D unresolved. The V end lost 5 bases, the J end lost 10 bases, and 8 bases lay between the germline ends. Per the germline V gene, CDR1 is MNHNS and CDR2 is SASEGT. The CDR3 loop spans 11 amino acids.

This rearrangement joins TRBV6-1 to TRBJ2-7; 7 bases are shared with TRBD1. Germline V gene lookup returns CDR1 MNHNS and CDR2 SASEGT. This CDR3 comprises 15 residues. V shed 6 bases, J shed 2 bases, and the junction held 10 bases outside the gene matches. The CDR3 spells CASSPRGYSAYEQYF. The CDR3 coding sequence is TGTGCCAGCAGCCCCAGGGGGTATAGTGCCTACGAGCAGTACTTC.